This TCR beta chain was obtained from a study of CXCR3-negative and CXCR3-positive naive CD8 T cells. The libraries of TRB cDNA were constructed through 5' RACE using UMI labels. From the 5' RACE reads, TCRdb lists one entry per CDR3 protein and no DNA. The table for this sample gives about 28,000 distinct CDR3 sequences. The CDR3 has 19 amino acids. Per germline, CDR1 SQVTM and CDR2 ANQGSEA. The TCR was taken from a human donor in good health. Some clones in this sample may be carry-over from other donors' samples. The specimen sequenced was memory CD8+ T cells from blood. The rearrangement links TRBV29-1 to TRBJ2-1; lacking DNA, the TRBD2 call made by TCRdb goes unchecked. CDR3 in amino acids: CSVEGRLAGDSSSYNEQFF.